This T cell receptor beta chain is drawn from a study of vaccination and CD4 T cells after COVID-19. Broader study findings: It was observed that, in convalescent patients, a median around 85% of reactive clones arose only post-vaccination.

The treatment was: 10-day PBMC culture with coronavirus spike peptide pools or control peptides (ViraFEST assay). There were positive PCR dates ranging from March to December 2020, all predating US Alpha, Beta and Delta variants. The study sequenced cultured CD4+ T cell DNA using the Oncomine TCR Beta short-read assay. TCRdb itself ran the PCR reads through MiXCR, one entry per CDR3 protein. Among about 12,000 distinct CDR3 sequences listed, roughly three fifths were seen once. In regard to this clonotype: Antigen specificity is unknown.

The ends were cut back, 5 bases at V and 1 base at J, with 8 bases in the middle. The CDR3 consists of 13 residues. CDR1 is SGHAT, CDR2 FQDESV, per germline (reference sequence). The chain uses TRBV11-1 and TRBJ1-1; D unresolved. The source is a human donor who had recovered from COVID-19. The specimen was CD4+ T cells from blood, cultured in vitro. The CDR3: CASSPPGNTEAFF. The CDR3 DNA follows: TGTGCCAGCAGCCCCCCGGGGAACACTGAAGCTTTCTTT. Full variable domain (outside the CDR3, taken from reference TRBV11-1 and TRBJ1-1): EAEVAQSPRYKITEKSQAVAFWCDPISGHATLYWYRQILGQGPELLVQFQDESVVDDSQLPKDRFSAERLKGVDSTLKIQPAELGDSAMYLCASSPPGNTEAFFGQGTRLTVV.